A single sample gave rise to the 18 T cell receptor beta chains below, sequenced in a study of T cells in localized non-small cell lung cancer. The method was immunoSEQ multiplex PCR; TCRdb's version includes in-frame clones alone and lacks a portion of them. Seen here are 5,500 to 7,000 clones, around 80% observed once, and the top ten hold about three fifths. Specimen: peripheral blood mononuclear cells, collected before any cancer treatment. Every receptor here comes from a female donor over 55 with stage II lung adenocarcinoma.

V usage is TRBV7-6 and J usage is TRBJ2-3; D ambiguous. Germline-derived CDR1 and CDR2 are SGHVS and FNYEAQ. The CDR3 is 14 amino acids. Deletions cut 0 bases from V and 6 bases from J, with 10 bases between. The CDR3 bases are TGTGCCAGCAGCTTAGCGGCCAACGGGGATACGCAGTATTTT. Translating it yields CASSLAANGDTQYF.

This clone qualifies as medium-sized. Here the CDR3 reads CASSLLGQSPRGNQPQHF. The CDR3 DNA is TGTGCCAGCAGTTTATTGGGACAGAGCCCTCGGGGGAATCAGCCCCAGCATTTT. The gene calls are TRBV28 and TRBJ1-5, with TRBD1 matching over 7 bases. Germline loops: CDR1 MDHEN, CDR2 SYDVKM. The CDR3 covers 18 residues. J gave up 4 bases and V 1 base, and 13 bases lay outside the gene matches.

This sequence joins TRBV5-1 and TRBJ2-6, with 12 bases aligning to TRBD2. V was clipped by 3 bases and J by 12 bases; unmatched bases: 10. Germline V CDR1 and CDR2: SGHRS, YFSETQ. This CDR3 has 16 amino acids. In nucleotides, the CDR3 is TGCGCCAGCAGCTCTGGACTAGCGGGGACCCCGGGCGTCCTGACTTTC. The encoded protein is CASSSGLAGTPGVLTF.

A single count supports this clone. Its ends do not fully match the called genes, so a read error is possible. The chain is built from TRBV30 and TRBJ1-5, with TRBD1 matching 7 bases. Germline V gene lookup returns CDR1 GTSNPN and CDR2 SVGIG (reference sequence). This CDR3 is 14 amino acids long. DNA of the CDR3: TGTGCCCGGAGTCAAGGGACAGGCAATCAGCCCCAGCATTTT. This encodes CARSQGTGNQPQHF.

This chain joins TRBV6-8 and TRBJ2-1; 9 bases fit TRBD1. The V segment lost 4 bases and the J segment 6 bases; nucleotides outside the gene matches: 13. The length of the CDR3 is 17 residues. CDR1 MNHGY and CDR2 SAAAGT come from the germline V gene. The CDR3 loop reads CASSWGPRTGEGNEQFF. The CDR3, as DNA: TGTGCCAGCAGTTGGGGCCCGAGGACAGGGGAGGGCAATGAGCAGTTCTTC.

V gene TRBV30 combines with J gene TRBJ2-7; D not certain. This CDR3 is built from 13 residues. V lost 5 bases, J lost 0 bases, and 11 bases lay in between. The germline V gene has CDR1 GTSNPN and CDR2 SVGIG (reference sequence). The CDR3 reads CAWGRQTSYEQYF. The CDR3 bases are TGTGCCTGGGGCCGGCAGACCTCCTACGAGCAGTACTTC.

CDR3 in DNA: TGTGCCAGCAGCTCCACAGGGTTTATACCCCTCCACTTT. As protein: CASSSTGFIPLHF. The chain carries TRBV7-8 and TRBJ1-6; D is possibly TRBD1 (6 bases). Germline assignment: CDR1 SGHVS and CDR2 FQNEAQ. Trimming left V 4 bases short and J 12 bases short, with 13 bases between. CDR3 length: 13 residues.

This sequence joins TRBV29-1 and TRBJ2-6; no clear D gene. Deletions cut 3 bases from V and 0 bases from J, with 12 bases between. Germline V gives CDR1 SQVTM, CDR2 ANQGSEA. The CDR3 runs to 16 residues. For the CDR3, the DNA is TGCAGCGTTGAGGGCACGGTGCTCTCTGGGGCCAACGTCCTGACTTTC. Translation gives CSVEGTVLSGANVLTF. The full variable domain, rest sourced from reference TRBV29-1 and TRBJ2-6, is SAVISQKPSRDICQRGTSLTIQCQVDSQVTMMFWYRQQPGQSLTLIATANQGSEATYESGFVIDKFPISRPNLTFSTLTVSNMSPEDSSIYLCSVEGTVLSGANVLTFGAGSRLTVL.

The V and J genes are TRBV5-1 and TRBJ2-3; D unresolved. The V end lost 3 bases, the J end lost 0 bases, and 5 bases lay between the germline ends. The CDR3 has 13 residues. CDR1 SGHRS and CDR2 YFSETQ come from the germline V gene. The chain's CDR3 is CASSSPSTDTQYF. The CDR3 region has the DNA TGCGCCAGCAGCTCCCCCAGCACAGATACGCAGTATTTT.

The chain carries TRBV7-8 and TRBJ2-7, with TRBD2 identical over 10 bases. CDR1 and CDR2 (germline): SGHVS, FQNEAQ. This CDR3 is built from 17 residues. Trimming cost V 5 bases and J 6 bases; bases outside gene matches: 16. CDR3 residues: CASSPHVAGGRNAEQYF. CDR3 DNA sequence: TGTGCCAGCAGCCCACACGTAGCGGGAGGAAGAAACGCCGAGCAGTACTTC.

The J gene is TRBJ2-3, the V gene TRBV5-5; no reliable D call. Trimming took 0 bases from V and 2 from J, leaving 1 base between them. The CDR3 runs 12 residues. From germline, CDR1 is SGHKS and CDR2 YYEKEE (reference sequence). The CDR3 protein is CASSLDTDTQYF. The CDR3 DNA reads as TGTGCCAGCAGCTTGGACACAGATACGCAGTATTTT.

This clone was seen a handful of times. This chain links TRBV4-1 with TRBJ2-3; D is perhaps TRBD1 (5 bases). The V end was cut by 1 base, the J end by 2 bases, with 16 bases between. In germline, CDR1 is MGHRA, CDR2 YSYEKL. The CDR3 extends over 17 amino acids. CDR3 sequence reads: CASSQVDMGLYTDTQYF. For the CDR3, the DNA is TGCGCCAGCAGCCAAGTCGATATGGGGCTGTACACAGATACGCAGTATTTT.

This clone was seen only once. The V call is TRBV2, the J call TRBJ1-2; D perhaps matches TRBD1 (6 bases). Germline lookup yields CDR1 SNHLY and CDR2 FYNNEI. This CDR3 comprises 16 residues. Trimming left V 6 bases short and J 4 bases short, with 21 bases between. CDR3 DNA: TGTGCCAGCAGACACCAACGGGACAATGGTCCCTATGGCTACACCTTC. Translated, it gives CASRHQRDNGPYGYTF.

The V call is TRBV7-2, the J call TRBJ2-1; TRBD2 matches 7 bases. With 1 base clipped from V and 8 bases from J, the junction kept 14 bases outside the gene matches. Germline lookup yields CDR1 SGHTA and CDR2 FQGNSA. The CDR3 is made up of 17 amino acids. In DNA, the CDR3 is TGTGCCAGCAGCTTAGTGGCTAGCGGATCAAGAGAGGATGAGCAGTTCTTC. Translating it yields CASSLVASGSREDEQFF.

The genes are TRBV11-2 and TRBJ1-2, with 7 positions matching TRBD1. This CDR3 has 17 amino acids. V shed 1 base and J 3 bases; nucleotides not matched to a gene: 11. The germline gives CDR1 SGHAT, CDR2 FQNNGV. In DNA form, the CDR3 reads TGTGCCAGCAGCTTAGCCTTCCTGGGGGACAGAGACTATGGCTACACCTTC. It yields the protein CASSLAFLGDRDYGYTF. Looking up the rest from reference TRBV11-2 and TRBJ1-2 gives the full variable domain: EAGVAQSPRYKIIEKRQSVAFWCNPISGHATLYWYQQILGQGPKLLIQFQNNGVVDDSQLPKDRFSAERLKGVDSTLKIQPAKLEDSAVYLCASSLAFLGDRDYGYTFGSGTRLTVV.

The chain is built from TRBV28 and TRBJ2-7; D perhaps matches TRBD2 (6 bases). Germline V lookup: CDR1 MDHEN, CDR2 SYDVKM. The CDR3 is 15 amino acids. Trimming removed 10 bases from V and 2 bases from J, with 21 bases in between. This CDR3 reads CATTTHPGLPYEQYV. CDR3 sequence (DNA): TGTGCCACTACAACCCACCCAGGACTACCCTACGAGCAGTACGTC.

The gene calls are TRBV5-6 and TRBJ2-7; TRBD2 aligns across 8 bases. This CDR3 is 19 amino acids long. The V gene end was trimmed by 2 bases and the J gene end by 4 bases; junction bases not matched to a gene: 20. Germline CDR1 SGHDT, CDR2 YYEEEE. CDR3 region: CASSFSLWLRAGGAYEQYF. DNA for the CDR3: TGTGCCAGCAGCTTTAGTCTTTGGTTAAGGGCGGGAGGAGCTTACGAGCAGTACTTC.

J is TRBJ2-3 and V is TRBV5-1; possibly TRBD1 for D (7 bases). The CDR3 extends over 15 amino acids. The germline CDR1 and CDR2 sequences are SGHRS and YFSETQ. The germline V and J ends were trimmed by 2 bases and 2 bases, with 12 bases remaining between them. The CDR3 DNA follows: TGCGCCAGCAGCTTAGGAGGGACAGACACAGATACGCAGTATTTT. Residues: CASSLGGTDTDTQYF.